This is a list of T cell receptor beta chains from one sample in a study of T cell responses to AZD1222 COVID-19 vaccine. TCRdb's copy holds only in-frame clones and misses some; the assay was immunoSEQ multiplex PCR. The repertoire holds 120,000 or so clones, with about 90% as singletons. Here the sequenced sample was peripheral blood, taken on day 0 of AZD1222 vaccination. The receptors here all came from an adult in good health. The CDR3 runs from the conserved cysteine through the conserved F or W. Each record gives: D gene, J gene, clone size, V gene, CDR3 DNA, CDR3 protein. The D gene is left open where the match is weak. Clone size appears in some rows only: once, few, many, or a class for an expanded clone.

NA TRBJ2-3 once TRBV10-3 TGTGCCAGCCGCCTCGGCGGCACAGATACGCAGTATTTT CASRLGGTDTQYF
NA TRBJ1-2 NA TRBV18 TGTGCCAGCTCCCAAGACAGAGACTATGGCTACACCTTC CASSQDRDYGYTF
TRBD1 TRBJ1-5 NA TRBV23-1 TGCGCCAGCAGTCAAGGGACAGGGGTTAGCAATCAGCCCCAGCATTTT CASSQGTGVSNQPQHF
TRBD1 TRBJ1-2 NA TRBV10-3 TGTGCCATAGGACAGGAACCCTATGGCTACACCTTC CAIGQEPYGYTF
NA TRBJ1-4 NA TRBV9 TGTGCCAGCAGCGTACTTCCCAATGAAAAACTGTTTTTT CASSVLPNEKLFF
NA TRBJ1-5 NA TRBV5-6 TGTGCCAGCAGCTATGGGGATCAGCCCCAGCATTTT CASSYGDQPQHF
TRBD2 TRBJ2-2 NA TRBV7-2 TGTGCCAGCAGCCGCACTAGCGGGTGGTCCGGGGAGCTGTTTTTT CASSRTSGWSGELFF
NA TRBJ1-2 NA TRBV18 TGTGCCAGCTCACCACCGGGTATTGTTCGGAAGACCTATGGCTACACCTTC CASSPPGIVRKTYGYTF
TRBD2 TRBJ2-1 NA TRBV7-2 TGTGCCAGCAGCTTACTGACTAGCTTTCGGGGGAGGAATGAGCAGTTCTTC CASSLLTSFRGRNEQFF
NA TRBJ2-2 NA TRBV25-1 TGTGCCAGCAGTGAAGCCGCGACCCAGGGGATCCTGTTTTTT CASSEAATQGILFF
NA TRBJ1-1 once TRBV12-3/TRBV12-4 TGTGCCAGCAGTTTACGGGAGAACACTGAAGCTTTCTTT CASSLRENTEAFF
NA TRBJ1-1 NA TRBV12-3/TRBV12-4 TGTGCCAGCAGCCCGGACAGTGGAGAAGCTTTCTTT CASSPDSGEAFF
NA TRBJ1-2 NA TRBV30 TGTGCCTGGAGCCGGGACTCCAATCCTGGTGGCTACACCTTC CAWSRDSNPGGYTF
NA TRBJ1-5 NA TRBV5-1 TGCGCCAGCAGCTTGAGGAGACACCTCGTCCGAGACAATCAGCCCCAGCATTTT CASSLRRHLVRDNQPQHF
NA TRBJ2-6 NA TRBV10-3 TGTGCCATCAGTGACTACGGAGACTCTGGGGCCAACGTCCTGACTTTC CAISDYGDSGANVLTF
NA TRBJ1-2 NA TRBV27 TGTGCCAGCAGTTTTGGAGGGCAGACCTATGGCTACACCTTC CASSFGGQTYGYTF
TRBD1 TRBJ1-1 NA TRBV5-1 TGCGCCAGCAGCTTGGAAGTACCCGGGACAGGGTCTGAAGCTTTCTTT CASSLEVPGTGSEAFF
NA TRBJ1-3 NA TRBV7-8 TGTGCCAGCAGCCCTCAAGTCGCTGGTACTGGAAACACCATATATTTT CASSPQVAGTGNTIYF
TRBD1 TRBJ1-4 NA TRBV28 TGTGCCAGCAGTTTACCACAGGGGATTAATGAAAAACTGTTTTTT CASSLPQGINEKLFF
NA TRBJ2-3 NA TRBV4-1 TGCGCCAGCAGCCAACTTGAACAGGTCCGCAGCACAGATACGCAGTATTTT CASSQLEQVRSTDTQYF
TRBD1 TRBJ1-2 once TRBV4-2 TGTGCCATTTCGACAGGGAACTATGGCTACACCTTC CAISTGNYGYTF
TRBD1 TRBJ1-2 NA TRBV12-3/TRBV12-4 TGTGCCAGCGGGTTACAGGGGGCGCCTGGCTACACCTTC CASGLQGAPGYTF